This T cell receptor (beta chain) was profiled in a study of shared clonotypes between healthy human individuals. General observations from the study: Memory subsets generally showed smaller estimated richness than naive subsets did. Four donors shared around 5.2% of their naive CD4 clonotypes.

Using immunoSEQ multiplex PCR, the repertoire was profiled, and TCRdb retains in-frame clones only, with some absent. Here the sample spans some 2.1 million clones, approximately 95% being singletons. The CDR3 consists of 15 residues. Per germline, CDR1 LGHNT and CDR2 FRNRAP. The junction had 7 bases not matched to a gene; V was cut back by 5 bases and J by 9 bases. CD45RO-negative, CCR7-selected cells formed the naive CD8 fraction, which excluded terminally differentiated effector memory CD45RA+ cells. For this clone: Its antigen remains unknown.

The chain has TRBV12-5 and TRBJ2-1; 13 bases align to TRBD2. This sequence was found in a man aged 18 to 35 in good health. Sequencing was performed on naive CD8+ T cells sorted from blood. In DNA form, the CDR3 reads TGTGCTAGTGGTCCCGGACTAGCGGGAGTTAGTGAGCAGTTCTTC. Residues: CASGPGLAGVSEQFF. Complete variable domain (other parts from reference TRBV12-5 and TRBJ2-1): DARVTQTPRHKVTEMGQEVTMRCQPILGHNTVFWYRQTMMQGLELLAYFRNRAPLDDSGMPKDRFSAEMPDATLATLKIQPSEPRDSAVYFCASGPGLAGVSEQFFGPGTRLTVL.